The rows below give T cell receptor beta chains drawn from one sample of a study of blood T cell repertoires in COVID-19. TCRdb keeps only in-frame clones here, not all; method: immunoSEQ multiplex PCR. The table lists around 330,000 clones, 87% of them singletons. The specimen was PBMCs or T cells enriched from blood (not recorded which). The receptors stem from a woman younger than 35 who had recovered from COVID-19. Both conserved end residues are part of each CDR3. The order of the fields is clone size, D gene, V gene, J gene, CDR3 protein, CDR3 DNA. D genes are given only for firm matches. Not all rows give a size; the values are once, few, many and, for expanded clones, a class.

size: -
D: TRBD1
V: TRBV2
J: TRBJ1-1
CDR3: CASSWGQGATEAFF
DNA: TGTGCCAGCAGTTGGGGACAGGGGGCCACTGAAGCTTTCTTT

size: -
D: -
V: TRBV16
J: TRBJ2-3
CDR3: CASSREDTQYF
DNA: TGTGCCAGCAGCCGCGAAGATACGCAGTATTTT

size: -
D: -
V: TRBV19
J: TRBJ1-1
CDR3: CASSMSGGLMNTEAFF
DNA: TGTGCCAGTAGTATGTCCGGGGGGCTGATGAACACTGAAGCTTTCTTT

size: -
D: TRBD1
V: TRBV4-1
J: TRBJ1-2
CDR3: CASSLRDRGTGGYTF
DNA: TGCGCCAGCAGCCTCCGGGACAGGGGTACGGGGGGCTACACCTTC

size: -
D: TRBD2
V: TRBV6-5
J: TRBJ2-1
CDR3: CASRLLAEPTWQFF
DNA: TGTGCCAGCAGATTACTAGCGGAGCCCACTTGGCAGTTCTTC

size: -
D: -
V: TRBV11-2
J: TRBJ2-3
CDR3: CASSLVAGGSTDTQYF
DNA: TGTGCCAGCAGCTTAGTGGCCGGGGGAAGCACAGATACGCAGTATTTT

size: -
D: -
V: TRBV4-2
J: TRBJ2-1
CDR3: CASSQVPTSPYNEQFF
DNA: TGTGCCAGCAGCCAAGTCCCAACTAGCCCCTACAATGAGCAGTTCTTC

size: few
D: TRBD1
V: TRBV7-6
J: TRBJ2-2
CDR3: CASSLQGTETTGELFF
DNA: TGTGCCAGCAGCTTACAGGGGACAGAGACGACCGGGGAGCTGTTTTTT

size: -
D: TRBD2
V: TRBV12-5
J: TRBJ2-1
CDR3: CASGLFTSGLAGGDNEQFF
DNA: TGTGCTAGTGGTTTATTCACCTCCGGACTAGCGGGAGGAGACAATGAGCAGTTCTTC

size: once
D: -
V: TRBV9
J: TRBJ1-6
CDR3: CASSSQTGSSPLHF
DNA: TGTGCCAGCAGCTCCCAGACAGGTTCATCACCCCTCCACTTT

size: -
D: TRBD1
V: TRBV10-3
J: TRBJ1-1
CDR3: CAISGLRGQRTEAFF
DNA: TGTGCCATCAGTGGACTCAGGGGGCAAAGAACTGAAGCTTTCTTT

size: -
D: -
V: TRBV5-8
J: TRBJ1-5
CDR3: CASSLEGGRAQPQHF
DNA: TGTGCCAGCAGCTTGGAAGGGGGAAGGGCTCAGCCCCAGCATTTT

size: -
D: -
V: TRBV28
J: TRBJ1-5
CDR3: CASTSWAGEQPQHF
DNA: TGTGCCAGCACTTCGTGGGCAGGGGAACAGCCCCAGCATTTT

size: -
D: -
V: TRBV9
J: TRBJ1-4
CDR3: CASSVPGQSLFF
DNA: TGTGCCAGCAGCGTCCCGGGACAAAGCCTGTTTTTT

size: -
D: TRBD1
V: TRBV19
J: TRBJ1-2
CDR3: CASSIEGTGNYGYTF
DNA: TGTGCCAGTAGTATAGAGGGGACAGGGAACTATGGCTACACCTTC

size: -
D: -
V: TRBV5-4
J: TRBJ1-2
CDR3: CASSVTGFSYGYTF
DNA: TGTGCCAGCAGCGTAACAGGGTTTAGCTATGGCTACACCTTC

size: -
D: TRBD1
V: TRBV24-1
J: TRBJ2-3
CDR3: CATSDWTGGTDTQYF
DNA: TGTGCCACCAGTGATTGGACAGGGGGGACAGATACGCAGTATTTT